A selection of T cell receptor beta chains follows, all from one sample in a study of blood T cell repertoires in COVID-19. The assay was immunoSEQ multiplex PCR, and TCRdb's table has in-frame clones only and misses some. The repertoire holds roughly 500,000 clones, with 70% to 90% as singletons. The specimen sequenced was PBMCs or T cells enriched from blood (not recorded which). The receptors derive from an older woman who had recovered from COVID-19. The CDR3 runs from the conserved cysteine through the conserved F or W. D genes are given only for firm matches. Only some rows state a clone size, as once, few, many or a class for expanded clones.

j_call | d_call | v_call | clone_size | cdr3_aa | cdr3_nt
TRBJ2-3 | TRBD2 | TRBV7-9 | once | CASSPRTSGGALTDTQYF | TGTGCCAGCAGCCCCCGGACTAGCGGGGGGGCACTGACAGATACGCAGTATTTT
TRBJ2-5 | TRBD2 | TRBV5-1 | - | CASSPGTSGGQETQYF | TGCGCCAGCAGCCCCGGGACTAGCGGGGGGCAAGAGACCCAGTACTTC
TRBJ1-2 | - | TRBV24-1 | - | CATSSDRFYGYTF | TGTGCCACCAGTTCCGACAGGTTCTATGGCTACACCTTC
TRBJ2-3 | - | TRBV7-9 | - | CASSYLGGGGDTQYF | TGTGCCAGCAGCTACCTTGGCGGGGGCGGAGATACGCAGTATTTT
TRBJ2-1 | - | TRBV5-4 | - | CASSLARTVEGNYNEQFF | TGTGCCAGCAGCTTGGCTAGAACGGTGGAGGGAAACTACAATGAGCAGTTCTTC
TRBJ2-1 | - | TRBV2 | once | CASSALGGEAYNEQFF | TGTGCCAGCAGTGCCCTGGGGGGAGAGGCGTACAATGAGCAGTTCTTC
TRBJ1-2 | - | TRBV5-1 | - | CASSLDPGNYGYTF | TGCGCCAGCAGCTTGGATCCAGGCAACTATGGCTACACCTTC
TRBJ1-1 | TRBD1 | TRBV11-2 | - | CASATGGTEAFF | TGTGCCAGCGCGACAGGGGGCACTGAAGCTTTCTTT
TRBJ2-1 | - | TRBV6-4 | - | CASKPGLGYNEQFF | TGTGCCAGCAAACCGGGACTCGGGTACAATGAGCAGTTCTTC
TRBJ2-1 | TRBD1 | TRBV6-5 | - | CASRYSGQGFNEQFF | TGTGCCAGCAGGTACTCGGGACAGGGCTTTAATGAGCAGTTCTTC
TRBJ2-3 | TRBD2 | TRBV2 | - | CASWTSGAGGDTQYF | TGTGCCAGCTGGACTAGCGGGGCCGGGGGGGATACGCAGTATTTT
TRBJ1-2 | - | TRBV7-2 | once | CASSLSHNYGYTF | TGTGCCAGCAGCTTATCCCATAACTATGGCTACACCTTC
TRBJ1-6 | - | TRBV24-1 | - | CATSAEIYNSPLHF | TGTGCCACCAGTGCGGAGATCTATAATTCACCCCTCCACTTT
TRBJ1-2 | TRBD1 | TRBV6-5 | - | CASRLGQGAYGYTF | TGTGCCAGCAGATTAGGACAGGGAGCCTATGGCTACACCTTC
TRBJ1-4 | - | TRBV18 | - | CASSPPGSSNEKLFF | TGTGCCAGCTCACCACCGGGCAGCTCTAATGAAAAACTGTTTTTT
TRBJ1-5 | - | TRBV18 | - | CASAYYSNQPQHF | TGTGCCAGCGCCTACTATAGCAATCAGCCCCAGCATTTT
TRBJ2-7 | - | TRBV29-1 | - | CSALRGYEQYF | TGCAGCGCCCTCAGGGGTTACGAGCAGTACTTC
TRBJ1-5 | - | TRBV6-1 | - | CASRPNRGQPQHF | TGTGCCAGCAGACCCAATCGCGGTCAGCCCCAGCATTTT
TRBJ2-5 | - | TRBV5-4 | - | CASSLFRGQGETQYF | TGTGCCAGCAGCTTATTCAGAGGTCAGGGAGAGACCCAGTACTTC
TRBJ1-5 | - | TRBV19 | - | CASSVFRGNQPQHF | TGTGCCAGTAGTGTTTTCAGGGGCAATCAGCCCCAGCATTTT
TRBJ1-6 | TRBD1 | TRBV4-2 | - | CASSQGTGDSPLHF | TGTGCCAGCAGCCAAGGGACAGGGGACTCACCCCTCCACTTT
TRBJ2-1 | TRBD2 | TRBV30 | once | CAWGGLAGIEQFF | TGTGCCTGGGGCGGACTAGCGGGGATTGAGCAGTTCTTC
TRBJ2-1 | - | TRBV19 | - | CASSPPYGIYNEQFF | TGTGCCAGTAGTCCCCCATACGGTATCTACAATGAGCAGTTCTTC
TRBJ1-2 | - | TRBV24-1 | - | CATPQGSYGYTF | TGTGCCACCCCCCAGGGGAGCTATGGCTACACCTTC
TRBJ2-4 | TRBD2 | TRBV10-3 | - | CAISESQRGGNIQYF | TGTGCCATCAGTGAGTCCCAGCGGGGGGGAAACATTCAGTACTTC
TRBJ1-2 | TRBD1 | TRBV18 | few | CASSPSQGADGYTF | TGTGCCAGCTCACCTAGCCAGGGGGCTGATGGCTACACCTTC
TRBJ2-5 | - | TRBV5-8 | - | CASSLVLQTQYF | TGTGCCAGCAGCCTGGTCCTACAGACCCAGTACTTC
TRBJ2-2 | - | TRBV9 | - | CASSAQLRTDRAGELFF | TGTGCCAGCAGCGCCCAACTAAGGACAGATAGGGCCGGGGAGCTGTTTTTT
TRBJ1-5 | - | TRBV5-1 | - | CASSLDGQLNQPQHF | TGCGCCAGCAGCTTGGATGGGCAGCTCAATCAGCCCCAGCATTTT
TRBJ1-2 | TRBD1 | TRBV13 | - | CASSLGTGGAYGYTF | TGTGCCAGCAGCTTAGGAACAGGGGGCGCCTATGGCTACACCTTC
TRBJ2-1 | - | TRBV2 | - | CASSVTGEGEQFF | TGTGCCAGCAGCGTGACAGGGGAGGGGGAGCAGTTCTTC
TRBJ2-5 | TRBD2 | TRBV3-1/TRBV3-2 | - | CASSQVVTSGGGRETQYF | TGTGCCAGCAGCCAAGTCGTGACTAGCGGGGGGGGACGAGAGACCCAGTACTTC
TRBJ2-7 | TRBD2 | TRBV2 | - | CASSDTSGGSYEQYF | TGTGCCAGCAGTGATACTAGCGGGGGCTCCTACGAGCAGTACTTC
TRBJ1-3 | - | TRBV12-5 | - | CASAPGSSGNTIYF | TGTGCTAGTGCCCCCGGGAGCTCTGGAAACACCATATATTTT
TRBJ1-2 | - | TRBV6-5 | - | CASSYVSDGANYGYTF | TGTGCCAGCAGTTATGTGTCAGACGGAGCTAACTATGGCTACACCTTC
TRBJ1-4 | - | TRBV2 | - | CASSTDYGKLFF | TGTGCCAGCAGTACAGATTACGGAAAACTGTTTTTT
TRBJ1-2 | TRBD1 | TRBV5-4 | - | CASSQDRNYGYTF | TGTGCCAGCAGTCAGGACAGGAACTATGGCTACACCTTC
TRBJ1-2 | - | TRBV11-3 | - | CASSSRTDYGYTF | TGTGCCAGCAGCTCCAGGACAGACTATGGCTACACCTTC
TRBJ2-7 | - | TRBV7-9 | - | CASSAFVGLSYEQYF | TGTGCCAGCAGCGCATTCGTGGGCCTCTCCTACGAGCAGTACTTC
TRBJ2-5 | TRBD2 | TRBV9 | - | CASSVASEAGGPKTQYF | TGTGCCAGCAGCGTAGCCAGTGAAGCGGGGGGGCCGAAGACCCAGTACTTC